The source of this T cell receptor (beta chain) is a study of metastatic and nonmetastatic thyroid tumors (TCRdb year 2020). General notes on the study: For patients with malignant and with benign thyroid disease, the researchers compared repertoires between peripheral blood samples and tumor or nodule tissue samples. Beyond this particular receptor, the publication reports: In both blood and tumor samples, TCR beta diversity was reported to be significantly higher in malignant tumors than in benign nodules.

V lost 1 base and J lost 6 bases; the stretch between them is 9 bases long. The CDR3, from cysteine to phenylalanine, totals 13 residues. The entry retains the CDR3 DNA only, 39 bases that are in frame from base 1. Comment on this clone: The antigen this receptor binds is unknown. Qualities for individual bases were not recorded, and no much larger clone is one base off.

Before undergoing thyroid surgery, none of the patients had been given any kind of treatment. Patient clinical samples collected from 2012 to 2018 were retrospectively analysed using T-cell receptor beta sequencing. The library was prepared using PCR. Reads for this sample came from an Illumina HiSeq 4000. High-throughput sequencing was used to profile the TCR beta-chain CDR3 region of every patient. As for how the authors treated the data: CDR3 differences across clinicopathological groups were used to build a classifier for discriminating distant-metastatic papillary thyroid cancer patients. The Shannon index was used to measure repertoire diversity, and the Morisita-Horn index was used to measure how similar tumor and blood repertoires were. Clones were called with MiXCR by TCRdb after fastp trimmed the public reads at Q25, and only in-frame beta chains were retained. These V and J calls derive from TCRdb rather than the authors' analysis. Present in this sample are 55,000 to 75,000 clones, 18% of which were seen just once. 9.5% to 15% of the sample belongs to the ten largest clones.

Sequencing used blood. The chain is made from TRBV12-3 or TRBV12-4 and TRBJ1-2; TRBD1 is a possible D gene, resting on 5 matching bases. The clonotype was recovered from a female donor with papillary thyroid cancer or a benign thyroid nodule (not recorded which). Some clones in this sample may be carry-over from other donors' samples. The nucleotide sequence reads TGTGCCAGCAGTTTAGGGTCAGGGAATGGCTACACCTTC. This encodes CASSLGSGNGYTF.